This T cell receptor beta chain was found in a study of blood T cell repertoires in COVID-19. Study-wide context: The United States, Italy and Spain supplied acute and convalescent COVID-19 samples. In each case, the material was cDNA or gDNA derived from T cells, B-cell-depleted T cells, or PBMCs.

Authors' methods: Reference gene primer amplification yielded estimated nucleated cell counts. This table comes from immunoSEQ multiplex PCR, and its TCRdb copy is limited to in-frame clones, with some not included. V and J calls and clone size are as listed in that table; D and trimming were resolved from the DNA. The sample yields about 60,000 clones, roughly 80% seen once. The CDR3 has 12 residues. In germline, CDR1 is WNHNN, CDR2 SYGVQD (reference sequence). The junction had 6 bases not matched to a gene; V was cut back by 10 bases and J by 4 bases. The sequenced sample consisted of peripheral blood. This chain uses TRBV10-1 with TRBJ1-1; the match to TRBD1 covers 7 bases. This clonotype was obtained from a human donor in a cohort sampled during active COVID-19. Written as DNA, the CDR3 is TGCGCCACCTCTCCAGGGGGCACTGAAGCTTTCTTT. Its protein is CATSPGGTEAFF.